This T cell receptor beta chain was sequenced during a study of Ad26.COV2.S vaccination and SARS-CoV-2 variants (dated by TCRdb to about 2021). In terms of the full investigation: Vaccine-arm donors came from COV1001, a multicentre, randomized, double-blind, placebo-controlled phase I-IIa trial of Ad26.COV2.S in healthy adults. Dosing of Ad26.COV2.S was intramuscular, at either 5x10^10 or 1x10^11 viral particles, delivered as one shot or as two shots spaced 56 days apart. TCRbeta repertoire sequencing served as the tool for gauging how specific and how broad the SARS-CoV-2-reactive T cell receptors were following Ad26.COV2.S vaccination. A total of approximately 32 samples were included in the TCR-sequenced set, comprising 19 Ad26.COV2.S vaccine recipients, 5 placebo recipients and 8 SARS-CoV-2 convalescent individuals. Trial participants were randomized into five groups of five: low-dose or high-dose Ad26.COV2.S given once or twice, or placebo on both occasions. Blinding of investigators to trial group allocation was maintained during experiments and outcome assessment. Findings and caveats that apply to the study as a whole: The authors noted that total T cell responses may have been underestimated by the TCR breadth and depth analyses. The study was not powered for comparison of responses between vaccine doses or regimens. Vaccine and placebo recipients had comparable non-spike TCR breadth, which fits with the vaccine containing only spike. Compared with placebo recipients, Ad26.COV2.S recipients showed higher spike-specific TCR breadth (P = 0.0014). After vaccination, spike-specific CD8+ and CD4+ T cell responses were reported to show substantial breadth.

Points on this clone: No antigen is known for it. Base qualities are not at hand, and no much larger clone is one base apart.

The immunoSEQ Assay was used to sequence TCRbeta CDR3 regions. After extraction, genomic DNA underwent amplification by bias-controlled multiplex PCR, followed by high-throughput sequencing. In the source study's methods: To quantify the absolute abundance of each unique TCRbeta CDR3 region, sequences were collapsed and filtered. Usable DNA was measured by amplifying reference genes present in all nucleated cells, and TCRbeta template counts were normalized to that usable DNA to estimate T cell fraction. Repertoire TCRs were annotated as SARS-CoV-2-specific by exact matching of V gene, CDR3 amino acid sequence and J gene to a known reactive TCR set. The reference SARS-CoV-2 TCR set was derived from MIRA and filtered for enrichment in COVID-19-positive ImmuneCODE repertoires, a step that removed public or cross-reactive TCRs. Using the MIRA antigens, annotated TCRs were further analysed by specific ORF or by position within an ORF. Depth was the summed frequency of annotated unique rearrangements, while breadth was defined as annotated unique rearrangements over total unique productive rearrangements. Two-sided Wilcoxon rank-sum tests were applied when comparing TCR breadth between groups. Entries here come from immuneACCESS through TCRdb and include only in-frame sequences with V and J called. Some clones fail to appear in such tables; in the studies checked, an unresolved V gene covers under half of the shortfall, and the cause of the remainder is unknown. V and J calls and clone size are given by that table; D and trimming were obtained from the DNA. The sample profile shows 350,000 to 550,000 clones; roughly 89% of them were found once. The ten most abundant clones make up just over 2.5% of the sample.

V and J are truncated by 5 bases and 0 bases respectively, leaving an intervening sequence of 8 bases. The germline V gene provides CDR1 MNHEY and CDR2 SVGEGT. The cysteine opens and the phenylalanine closes a CDR3 of 15 amino acids. The kept DNA is CDR3 alone, 45 bases in frame from the first base. The treatment or condition label on this specimen signifies: some 20 received Ad26.COV2.S at low or high dose, single or two shots; 5 received placebo; per-sample allocation not given. Repertoires of vaccine and placebo recipients were sequenced from samples collected on day 63 after the first injection. Cohort 1b enrolled some 25 adults aged 18-55 years at a single site in Boston, USA, between 29 July and 7 August 2020. As a vaccine, Ad26.COV2.S was a replication-incompetent adenovirus type 26 vector that expressed a prefusion-stabilized SARS-CoV-2 spike protein derived from the original Wuhan strain.

The starting material was peripheral blood, obtained in a trial of Ad26.COV2.S vaccine versus placebo. This receptor was identified in a person between 18 and 59 years old who received the Ad26.COV2.S COVID-19 vaccine or a placebo. The chain employs TRBV6-2 or TRBV6-3 and TRBJ2-6; the D gene identity is not certain. The sequenced DNA: TGTGCCAGCAGTCTCACTTTCTCTGGGGCCAACGTCCTGACTTTC. Its protein product is CASSLTFSGANVLTF.